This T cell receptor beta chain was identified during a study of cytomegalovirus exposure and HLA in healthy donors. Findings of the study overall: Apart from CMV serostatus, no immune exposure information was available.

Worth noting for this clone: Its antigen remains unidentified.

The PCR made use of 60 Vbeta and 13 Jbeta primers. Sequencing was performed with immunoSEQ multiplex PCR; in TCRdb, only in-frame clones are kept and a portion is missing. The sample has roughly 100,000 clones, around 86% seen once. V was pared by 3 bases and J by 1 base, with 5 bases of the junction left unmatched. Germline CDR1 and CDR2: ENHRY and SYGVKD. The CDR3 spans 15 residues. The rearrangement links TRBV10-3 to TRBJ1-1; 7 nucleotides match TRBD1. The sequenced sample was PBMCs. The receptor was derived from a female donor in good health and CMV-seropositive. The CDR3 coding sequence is TGTGCCATCAGTGAAAGGCCAGGGGGGAACACTGAAGCTTTCTTT. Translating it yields CAISERPGGNTEAFF.